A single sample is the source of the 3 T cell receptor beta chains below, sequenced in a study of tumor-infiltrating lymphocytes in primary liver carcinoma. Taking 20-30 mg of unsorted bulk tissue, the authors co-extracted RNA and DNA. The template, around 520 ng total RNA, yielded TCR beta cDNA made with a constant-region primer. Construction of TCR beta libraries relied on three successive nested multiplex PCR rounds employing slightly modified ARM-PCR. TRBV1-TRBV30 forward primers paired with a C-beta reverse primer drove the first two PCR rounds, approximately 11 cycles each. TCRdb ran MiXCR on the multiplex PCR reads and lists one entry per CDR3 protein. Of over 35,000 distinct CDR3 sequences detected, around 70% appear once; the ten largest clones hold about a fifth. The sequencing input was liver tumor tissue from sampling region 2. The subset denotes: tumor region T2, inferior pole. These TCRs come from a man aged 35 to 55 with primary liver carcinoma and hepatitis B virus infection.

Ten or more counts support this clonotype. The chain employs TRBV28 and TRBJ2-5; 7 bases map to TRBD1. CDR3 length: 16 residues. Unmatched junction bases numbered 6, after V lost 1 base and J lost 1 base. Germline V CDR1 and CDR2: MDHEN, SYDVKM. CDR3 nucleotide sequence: TGTGCCAGCAGTTTATTCTACCGACAGGGCCAAGAGACCCAGTACTTC. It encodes CASSLFYRQGQETQYF. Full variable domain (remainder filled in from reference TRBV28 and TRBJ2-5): DVKVTQSSRYLVKRTGEKVFLECVQDMDHENMFWYRQDPGLGLRLIYFSYDVKMKEKGDIPEGYSVSREKKERFSLILESASTNQTSMYLCASSLFYRQGQETQYFGPGTRLLVL.

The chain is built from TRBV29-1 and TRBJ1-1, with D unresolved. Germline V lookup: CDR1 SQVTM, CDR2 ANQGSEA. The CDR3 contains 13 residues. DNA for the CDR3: TGCATCATTGGCGCCCGACTGAACACTGAAGCTTTCTTT. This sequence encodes CIIGARLNTEAFF.

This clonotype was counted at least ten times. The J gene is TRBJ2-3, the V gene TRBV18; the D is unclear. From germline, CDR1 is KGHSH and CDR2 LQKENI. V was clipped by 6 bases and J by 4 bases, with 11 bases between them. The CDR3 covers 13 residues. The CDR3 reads CASSPLVSDTQYF. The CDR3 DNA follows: TGTGCCAGCTCCCCCCTGGTGTCAGATACGCAGTATTTT.